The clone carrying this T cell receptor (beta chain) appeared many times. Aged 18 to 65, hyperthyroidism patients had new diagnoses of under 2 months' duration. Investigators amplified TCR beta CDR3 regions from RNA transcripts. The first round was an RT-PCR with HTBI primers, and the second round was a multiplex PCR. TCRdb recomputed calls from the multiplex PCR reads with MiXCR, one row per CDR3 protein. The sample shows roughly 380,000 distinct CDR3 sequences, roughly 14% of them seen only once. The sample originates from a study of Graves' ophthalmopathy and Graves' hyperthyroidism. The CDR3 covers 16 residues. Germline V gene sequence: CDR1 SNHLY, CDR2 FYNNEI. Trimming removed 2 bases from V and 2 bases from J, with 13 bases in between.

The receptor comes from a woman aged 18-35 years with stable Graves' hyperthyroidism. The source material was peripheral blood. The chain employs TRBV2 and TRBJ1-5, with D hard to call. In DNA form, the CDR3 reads TGTGCCAGCAGTGAAACTCGGGCCCGAGGCAATCAGCCCCAGCATTTT. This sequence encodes CASSETRARGNQPQHF.